Sequencing of this TCR beta chain was carried out in a study of blood T cells in healthy people across ages. The CDR3 has 16 amino acids. Trimming cost V 3 bases and J 0 bases, with 12 bases left between them. The authors ran a second PCR of roughly 6 to 12 cycles using a sample-barcoded 5' primer and a J-beta primer mix. Each cDNA molecule, via a template-switch adaptor with 12 random nucleotides, was tagged. Every sample gave at least 3 million paired-end reads containing CDR3. TCRdb re-derived calls from the 5' RACE reads in MiXCR, one entry per CDR3 protein. The table lists over 950,000 distinct CDR3 sequences, roughly 51% of them singletons. Study findings and constraints: PBMCs left unsorted prevented a conclusive naive versus antigen-experienced comparison. Researchers report that TCR beta diversity correlated strongly with naive T cell percentage.

Turning to this clonotype: Antigen: not known.

This TCR was recovered from an older woman in good health. Sequences were obtained from blood. The J gene is TRBJ1-5, the V gene TRBV12-3 or TRBV12-4; D ambiguous. CDR3 in DNA: TGTGCCAGCAGTTTTAGCCCACCGATTAGCAATCAGCCCCAGCATTTT. Translated, it gives CASSFSPPISNQPQHF.